What follows are 15 T cell receptor beta chains derived from one specimen sequenced in a study of blood T cell repertoires in COVID-19 (dated by TCRdb to about 2020). Receptor libraries were prepared by the immunoSEQ multiplex PCR assay. Drawn from immuneACCESS, this table holds only the in-frame rearrangements with V and J called that TCRdb kept. Clones are partly lost; checked studies trace under half to an unresolved V gene and leave the rest unexplained. This sample comprises under 250,000 clones, around nine tenths of them detected only once. The ten largest clones represent 1.5% to 2% of the sample. Sequencing was performed on peripheral blood. The receptors stem from an older woman who had recovered from COVID-19.

This chain connects TRBV28 to TRBJ2-5; 10 nucleotides align to TRBD2. The J segment lost 1 base and the V segment lost 1 base, leaving 0 bases of the junction unmatched. The CDR3 covers 15 residues. The V gene's germline CDR1 is MDHEN and CDR2 SYDVKM. The CDR3 nucleotides read TGTGCCAGCAGTTTATTAGCGGGGGGCCAAGAGACCCAGTACTTC. This translates into CASSLLAGGQETQYF.

This rearrangement joins TRBV7-9 to TRBJ1-4, with D unresolved. Germline V gives CDR1 SEHNR, CDR2 FQNEAQ (reference sequence). Between the trimmed V and J ends, which lost 5 bases and 7 bases, there was a span of 8 bases. The length of the CDR3 is 12 residues. DNA of the CDR3: TGTGCCAGCAGCCCACCGGGTGAAAAACTGTTTTTT. It codes for CASSPPGEKLFF. Supplemented by reference TRBV7-9 and TRBJ1-4, the full variable domain reads DTGVSQNPRHKITKRGQNVTFRCDPISEHNRLYWYRQTLGQGPEFLTYFQNEAQLEKSRLLSDRFSAERPKGSFSTLEIQRTEQGDSAMYLCASSPPGEKLFFGSGTQLSVL.

This clone turned up a few times. The chain couples TRBV2 to TRBJ1-4; tentative D call: TRBD1 (5 bases). Germline CDR1 is SNHLY and CDR2 is FYNNEI. The CDR3 runs to 15 residues. V lost 6 bases, J lost 5 bases, and 16 bases lay in between. The DNA of the CDR3 is TGTGCCAGCAGGCGCCGGGTTGGGGGGAATGAAAAACTGTTTTTT. This translates into CASRRRVGGNEKLFF. Full variable domain (remainder filled in from reference TRBV2 and TRBJ1-4): EPEVTQTPSHQVTQMGQEVILRCVPISNHLYFYWYRQILGQKVEFLVSFYNNEISEKSEIFDDQFSVERPDGSNFTLKIRSTKLEDSAMYFCASRRRVGGNEKLFFGSGTQLSVL.

This rearrangement joins TRBV5-1 to TRBJ2-5; 7 nucleotides match TRBD2. The length of the CDR3 is 15 residues. Germline lookup yields CDR1 SGHRS and CDR2 YFSETQ. V lost 7 bases and J lost 5; bases outside the gene matches: 14. The CDR3: CASSGAGTTAETQYF. The CDR3 nucleotides are TGCGCCAGCTCCGGAGCGGGGACCACTGCGGAGACCCAGTACTTC.

V and J are TRBV7-3 and TRBJ2-1; D ambiguous. With 2 bases removed from V and 7 bases from J, the gap between germline ends came to 18 bases. The CDR3 consists of 16 residues. Germline CDR1 SGHTA, CDR2 FQGTGA. The CDR3, as DNA: TGTGCCAGCAGCTTAGGCCCTCGCCCCCCTAGAAATGAGCAGTTCTTC. Translating it yields CASSLGPRPPRNEQFF.

About this clone: The junction departs from the called germline gene at one end, perhaps through a read error. The V gene is TRBV7-7, the J gene TRBJ2-1; TRBD2 matches 7 bases. This CDR3 has 16 residues. Germline CDR1 is SSHAT and CDR2 is FNYEAQ (reference sequence). Written as DNA, the CDR3 is TGTGCTAGCAGCTTTGAGGCCGGGGGGTCCTACAATGAGCAGTTCTTC. Amino acids: CASSFEAGGSYNEQFF.

The chain links TRBV14 to TRBJ1-3; D ambiguous. Germline CDR1 is SGHDN and CDR2 is FVKESK. The CDR3 length is 17 residues. V was cut by 0 bases and J by 2 bases, with 14 bases left in between. CDR3 loop: CASSQDPRAAAGNTIYF. DNA of the CDR3: TGTGCCAGCAGCCAAGATCCTCGTGCGGCAGCTGGAAACACCATATATTTT.

CDR3 coding DNA: TGTGCCAGCAGCTACCTCGTGGGGGGGGCCGCAGATACGCAGTATTTT. It specifies CASSYLVGGAADTQYF. This sequence joins TRBV7-2 and TRBJ2-3; tentatively, D is TRBD2 (7 bases). V lost 4 bases and J lost 4, with 18 bases in between. The CDR3 covers 16 residues. Germline CDR1 SGHTA, CDR2 FQGNSA.

The chain employs TRBV9 and TRBJ1-3; 7 positions agree with TRBD1. CDR1 is SGDLS, CDR2 YYNGEE, per germline. The V and J ends lost 3 bases and 4 bases, in that order; junction bases with no gene match: 7. The CDR3 has 15 amino acids. The DNA for the CDR3 is TGTGCCAGCAGCGGTACAGGGGACCTAGGAAACACCATATATTTT. As protein: CASSGTGDLGNTIYF. Full variable domain (outside the CDR3, taken from reference TRBV9 and TRBJ1-3): DSGVTQTPKHLITATGQRVTLRCSPRSGDLSVYWYQQSLDQGLQFLIQYYNGEERAKGNILERFSAQQFPDLHSELNLSSLELGDSALYFCASSGTGDLGNTIYFGEGSWLTVV.

The chain combines TRBV4-3 with TRBJ1-5; the D is unclear. The germline gives CDR1 LGHNA, CDR2 YSLEER. The V end was cut by 0 bases, the J end by 0 bases, with 3 bases between. The CDR3 contains 14 residues. CDR3 residues: CASSQDRSNQPQHF. The CDR3 DNA reads as TGCGCCAGCAGCCAAGATCGTAGCAATCAGCCCCAGCATTTT.

This chain uses TRBV2 with TRBJ2-3, with a possible D match to TRBD2 (5 bases). This CDR3 is 13 amino acids long. Trimming stripped 6 bases from V and 5 bases from J, with 12 bases between. Germline V gene data show CDR1 as SNHLY and CDR2 as FYNNEI. CDR3 nucleotides: TGTGCCAGCAGCTCGGTCAGCGGAGATACGCAGTATTTT. Translating it yields CASSSVSGDTQYF.

CDR3 DNA sequence: TGTGCCAGCAGCTTAGATACTAGCGCCATCCTCTCCTACGAGCAGTACTTC. Translation gives CASSLDTSAILSYEQYF. The rearrangement uses TRBV7-8 and TRBJ2-7; 7 nucleotides line up with TRBD2. V lost 1 base to trimming and J lost 0 bases; unmatched junction nucleotides: 9. Germline CDR1 and CDR2: SGHVS and FQNEAQ. The CDR3 contains 17 residues.

In this sample, this clone turned up a few times. This chain connects TRBV27 to TRBJ1-2, with D tentatively TRBD1 (5 bases). V was clipped by 3 bases and J by 0 bases, with 11 bases between them. CDR3 length: 15 amino acids. Germline V gives CDR1 MNHEY, CDR2 SMNVEV (reference sequence). The CDR3 sequence is CASSLSARANYGYTF. As DNA, the CDR3 is TGTGCCAGCAGTTTGTCAGCCAGGGCTAACTATGGCTACACCTTC.

In this sample, this clone turned up once. This sequence joins TRBV29-1 and TRBJ2-7, with 10 bases fitting TRBD1. This CDR3 comprises 13 residues. With V trimmed by 7 bases and J by 6 bases, 9 bases remained unmatched. CDR1 is SQVTM and CDR2 is ANQGSEA in the germline V gene. CDR3 nucleotides: TGCAGCGCGTCCGGGACAGGGGCATCCGAGCAGTACTTC. This gives the protein CSASGTGASEQYF.

V usage is TRBV6-5 and J usage is TRBJ2-1; D unclear. Trimming took off 2 bases at V and 9 bases at J, with 8 bases between the two ends. CDR1 is MNHEY and CDR2 is SVGAGI in the germline V gene. This CDR3 spans 12 amino acids. The CDR3, as DNA: TGTGCCAGCAGTTACGGTTTTAGTGAGCAGTTCTTC. Translation gives CASSYGFSEQFF.